The 14 T cell receptor beta chains given below trace back to one sample, sequenced in a study of T cell changes during pregnancy in multiple sclerosis. The method was immunoSEQ multiplex PCR; TCRdb's version includes in-frame clones alone and lacks a portion of them. The profile shows some 68,000 clones, 92% of them singletons. Specimen: peripheral blood, collected in the second trimester of pregnancy. The source of these receptors is a female donor in good health, enrolled as a control in a pregnancy study.

This clone is labeled medium-sized. Other DNA sequences within the sample encode an identical CDR3. J is TRBJ1-1 and V is TRBV19; D gene unclear. The V and J ends lost 1 base and 1 base respectively, with 4 bases between them. The CDR3 totals 13 residues. Germline V gene lookup returns CDR1 LNHDA and CDR2 SQIVND (reference sequence). The CDR3 sequence: CASSIGRNTEAFF. The DNA for the CDR3 is TGTGCCAGTAGTATAGGGAGGAACACTGAAGCTTTCTTT.

J is TRBJ2-2 and V is TRBV28, with TRBD2 identical over 10 bases. This CDR3 comprises 16 residues. Germline CDR1 and CDR2: MDHEN and SYDVKM. J lost 1 base, V lost 6 bases, and 5 bases had no gene match. Here the CDR3 reads CASSQWTSGNTGELFF. For the CDR3, the DNA is TGTGCCAGCAGCCAATGGACTAGCGGGAACACCGGGGAGCTGTTTTTT.

The chain is built from TRBV7-8 and TRBJ1-2; maybe TRBD1 (6 bases). The length of the CDR3 is 14 residues. With 5 bases removed from V and 7 bases from J, the gap between germline ends came to 17 bases. CDR1 is SGHVS, CDR2 FQNEAQ, per germline. CDR3 sequence reads: CASSPGAGETGYTF. The CDR3 DNA follows: TGTGCCAGCAGCCCAGGGGCCGGGGAGACTGGCTACACCTTC.

This chain links TRBV4-2 with TRBJ2-1; tentative D call: TRBD1 (7 bases). Trimming stripped 4 bases from V and 7 bases from J, with 20 bases between. Germline-derived CDR1 and CDR2 are LGHNA and YNFKEQ. The CDR3 contains 16 residues. Here the CDR3 DNA reads TGTGCCAGCAGCCCCCTACTTGCGGGACAGATAAATGAGCAGTTCTTC. Translating gives CASSPLLAGQINEQFF.

V and J are TRBV25-1 and TRBJ1-1; D might be TRBD1 (5 bases). The CDR3 length is 12 residues. CDR1 MGHDK and CDR2 SYGVNS come from the germline V gene. Deletions cut 3 bases from V and 4 bases from J, with 6 bases between. The CDR3 loop is CASSEGGTEAFF. As DNA, the CDR3 is TGTGCCAGCAGTGAGGGGGGCACTGAAGCTTTCTTT.

The chain recombines TRBV27 with TRBJ1-1, with a weak D call TRBD1 (5 bases). The V end was cut by 3 bases, the J end by 0 bases, with 11 bases between. This CDR3 has 15 residues. Germline CDR1 MNHEY, CDR2 SMNVEV (reference sequence). CDR3 protein: CASSLSAGMNTEAFF. DNA for the CDR3: TGTGCCAGCAGTTTGAGCGCAGGGATGAACACTGAAGCTTTCTTT.

The chain carries TRBV7-9 and TRBJ1-5; 10 bases agree with TRBD1. In germline, CDR1 is SEHNR, CDR2 FQNEAQ (reference sequence). The V segment lost 5 bases and the J segment 2 bases; nucleotides outside the gene matches: 9. The CDR3 is 17 residues long. This CDR3 is CASSPGAGTGGNQPQHF. CDR3 nucleotide sequence: TGTGCCAGCAGCCCAGGGGCCGGGACAGGGGGCAATCAGCCCCAGCATTTT.

This chain joins TRBV14 and TRBJ2-7; TRBD2 agrees at 9 bases. The CDR3 covers 16 residues. Germline V gives CDR1 SGHDN, CDR2 FVKESK. J gave up 2 bases and V 4 bases, and 9 bases lay outside the gene matches. CDR3 bases: TGTGCCAGCAGCCCGTATGGAGCGGGAGGTGCCTACGAGCAGTACTTC. Its translation: CASSPYGAGGAYEQYF. Filled out from reference TRBV14 and TRBJ2-7, the complete variable domain reads EAGVTQFPSHSVIEKGQTVTLRCDPISGHDNLYWYRRVMGKEIKFLLHFVKESKQDESGMPNNRFLAERTGGTYSTLKVQPAELEDSGVYFCASSPYGAGGAYEQYFGPGTRLTVT.

The chain combines TRBV5-3 with TRBJ1-1; no reliable D call. TRBV5-3 is designated an ORF whose function remains uncertain. V was cut by 4 bases and J by 1 base, with 11 bases left in between. This CDR3 has 14 residues. CDR3 amino acids: CARSPRGGNTEAFF. CDR3 coding DNA: TGTGCCAGAAGCCCGCGAGGAGGGAACACTGAAGCTTTCTTT.

This sequence joins TRBV7-8 and TRBJ1-2; 7 bases fit TRBD1. V was clipped by 4 bases and J by 5 bases; unmatched bases: 10. This CDR3 is 15 amino acids long. CDR1 and CDR2 from the germline V gene are SGHVS and FQNEAQ. The chain's CDR3 is CASSSGQPSGYGYTF. In DNA, the CDR3 is TGTGCCAGCAGCTCGGGACAGCCCTCGGGGTATGGCTACACCTTC.

The rearrangement links TRBV28 to TRBJ1-2; D may be TRBD1 (6 bases). CDR3 length equals 15 residues. Germline V CDR1 and CDR2: MDHEN, SYDVKM. V was clipped by 3 bases and J by 8 bases, with 19 bases between them. In DNA, the CDR3 is TGTGCCAGCAGTTTTCCGGACAGCTCCAGGGGAGGCTACACCTTC. Amino acid sequence: CASSFPDSSRGGYTF.

In DNA form, the CDR3 reads TGTGCCAGCAGTTACTACAGCAACACCGGGGAGCTGTTTTTT. Amino acid sequence: CASSYYSNTGELFF. The rearrangement links TRBV6-6 to TRBJ2-2; D is unresolved. CDR1 and CDR2 from the germline V gene are MNHNY and SVGAGI (reference sequence). The CDR3 consists of 14 residues. Between the trimmed V and J ends, which lost 1 base and 2 bases, there was a span of 5 bases.

This sequence joins TRBV2 and TRBJ1-1; D remains ambiguous. Between the trimmed V and J ends, which lost 4 bases and 4 bases, there was a span of 10 bases. CDR3 size: 13 residues. Germline assignment: CDR1 SNHLY and CDR2 FYNNEI. CDR3 amino acids: CASSAREGTEAFF. The CDR3 DNA reads TGTGCCAGCAGTGCTCGGGAGGGCACTGAAGCTTTCTTT.

Notes on this clone: The germline gene is not matched at one end of the junction; a read error may be the cause. The chain recombines TRBV7-2 with TRBJ1-2, with TRBD1 identical over 12 bases. The CDR3 length is 17 residues. Germline CDR1 SGHTA, CDR2 FQGNSA. This CDR3 reads CDSSLSGTGGFGAGYTF. Here the CDR3 DNA reads TGTGACAGCAGCTTATCAGGGACAGGGGGCTTTGGTGCTGGCTACACCTTC.